These 21 T cell receptor beta chains share one sample of origin, sequenced in a study of cytomegalovirus exposure and HLA in healthy donors. PCR involved 60 Vbeta and 13 Jbeta primers. TCRdb's copy holds only in-frame clones and misses some; the assay was immunoSEQ multiplex PCR. The sample holds more than 90,000 clones, about 80% seen once. Sequenced: PBMCs. These receptors all come from a woman aged 55 to 70 in good health and CMV-seronegative.

The chain carries TRBV7-2 and TRBJ2-5; D might be TRBD2 (5 bases). The CDR3 is 13 amino acids. The V gene lost 0 bases and the J gene lost 4 bases, with 6 bases spanning the gap. CDR1 and CDR2 from the germline V gene are SGHTA and FQGNSA. The CDR3 loop reads CASSLAGRETQYF. CDR3 DNA: TGTGCCAGCAGCTTAGCAGGGAGAGAGACCCAGTACTTC.

CDR3 nucleotides: TGTGCCTGGAGTGTATCGACAGGGGGCAGAAAACTGTTTTTT. Its protein is CAWSVSTGGRKLFF. This sequence joins TRBV30 and TRBJ1-4; 10 nucleotides match TRBD1. Germline V lookup: CDR1 GTSNPN, CDR2 SVGIG (reference sequence). The V gene end was trimmed by 0 bases and the J gene end by 10 bases; junction bases not matched to a gene: 5. This CDR3 has 14 amino acids.

This chain joins TRBV7-9 and TRBJ1-2; 9 nucleotides match TRBD1. The CDR3 loop spans 17 amino acids. In germline, CDR1 is SEHNR, CDR2 FQNEAQ (reference sequence). V was pared by 1 base and J by 6 bases, with 12 bases of the junction left unmatched. The CDR3 DNA follows: TGTGCCAGCAGCTTAGATACGGGACAGGGAACATCCCATGGCTACACCTTC. Translated, it gives CASSLDTGQGTSHGYTF.

This rearrangement joins TRBV10-3 to TRBJ1-5; 7 nucleotides align to TRBD1. There are 14 residues in the CDR3. Per germline, CDR1 ENHRY and CDR2 SYGVKD. J gave up 2 bases and V 5 bases, and 3 bases lay outside the gene matches. CDR3 protein: CAISRQGRNQPQHF. As DNA, the CDR3 is TGTGCCATCAGTCGACAGGGTCGCAATCAGCCCCAGCATTTT.

This chain connects TRBV19 to TRBJ1-5, with TRBD1 matching 8 bases. With 7 bases clipped from V and 4 bases from J, the junction kept 9 bases outside the gene matches. The CDR3 runs to 15 residues. CDR1 LNHDA and CDR2 SQIVND come from the germline V gene (reference sequence). CDR3 region: CASMWGTGGNQPQHF. The CDR3 bases are TGTGCCAGTATGTGGGGCACAGGGGGGAATCAGCCCCAGCATTTT. The variable domain in full, with the rest retrieved from reference TRBV19 and TRBJ1-5, is DGGITQSPKYLFRKEGQNVTLSCEQNLNHDAMYWYRQDPGQGLRLIYYSQIVNDFQKGDIAEGYSVSREKKESFPLTVTSAQKNPTAFYLCASMWGTGGNQPQHFGDGTRLSIL.

This rearrangement joins TRBV10-1 to TRBJ1-1, with D perhaps TRBD1 (6 bases). Deletions cut 5 bases from V and 11 bases from J, with 15 bases between. From germline, CDR1 is WNHNN and CDR2 SYGVQD (reference sequence). The CDR3 totals 12 residues. This CDR3 reads CASSFGTSLAFF. CDR3 sequence (DNA): TGCGCCAGCAGTTTTGGGACATCGTTGGCTTTCTTT.

This clone was counted a few times. CDR3 DNA: TGTGCCAGCAGCCCCCAGGGGAGAGCTAGCTTTGGCTACACCTTC. It specifies CASSPQGRASFGYTF. The V gene is TRBV7-8, the J gene TRBJ1-2; a weak D match, TRBD1 (6 bases). CDR3 length: 15 residues. Germline-derived CDR1 and CDR2 are SGHVS and FQNEAQ. The germline V and J ends were trimmed by 5 bases and 7 bases, with 20 bases remaining between them.

Turning to this clone: Distinct nucleotide sequences in the sample also encode this CDR3. The chain couples TRBV5-6 to TRBJ1-5, with D hard to call. Looked up from germline, CDR1 is SGHDT and CDR2 is YYEEEE. V was pared by 2 bases and J by 2 bases, with 5 bases between. This CDR3 spans 13 amino acids. The CDR3 reads CASSFGGNQPQHF. CDR3 coding DNA: TGTGCCAGCAGCTTCGGTGGCAATCAGCCCCAGCATTTT. Together with reference TRBV5-6 and TRBJ1-5, the CDR3 gives the full variable domain: DAGVTQSPTHLIKTRGQQVTLRCSPKSGHDTVSWYQQALGQGPQFIFQYYEEEERQRGNFPDRFSGHQFPNYSSELNVNALLLGDSALYLCASSFGGNQPQHFGDGTRLSIL.

The chain carries TRBV6-6 and TRBJ2-7; possible D gene TRBD1, 5 bases. This CDR3 is built from 13 residues. In germline, CDR1 is MNHNY, CDR2 SVGAGI (reference sequence). V lost 0 bases and J 4 bases, leaving 7 bases between the germline ends. This CDR3 reads CASSYSNRYEQYF. The CDR3 region has the DNA TGTGCCAGCAGTTACTCGAACAGGTACGAGCAGTACTTC.

This clone has only a few counts. The V gene is TRBV6-6, the J gene TRBJ2-4; 7 bases fit TRBD1. The CDR3 is 14 amino acids. The V and J ends lost 2 bases and 6 bases, in that order; junction bases with no gene match: 4. Per germline, CDR1 MNHNY and CDR2 SVGAGI (reference sequence). The CDR3 spells CASSYPGQINIQYF. CDR3 DNA sequence: TGTGCCAGCAGTTACCCGGGACAGATAAACATTCAGTACTTC.

The J gene is TRBJ2-5, the V gene TRBV5-1; TRBD2 matches at 7 bases. The CDR3 sequence is 13 residues long. Per the germline V gene, CDR1 is SGHRS and CDR2 is YFSETQ. J gave up 5 bases and V 1 base, and 2 bases lay outside the gene matches. In nucleotides, the CDR3 is TGCGCCAGCAGCTTGTGGGAGGGGGAGACCCAGTACTTC. Residues: CASSLWEGETQYF.

The chain employs TRBV19 and TRBJ1-6, with 9 bases identical to TRBD1. Germline V CDR1 and CDR2: LNHDA, SQIVND (reference sequence). This CDR3 spans 14 amino acids. Unmatched junction bases numbered 2, after V lost 5 bases and J lost 6 bases. CDR3 sequence: CASSWTGANSPLHF. CDR3 DNA: TGTGCCAGTAGTTGGACAGGGGCTAATTCACCCCTCCACTTT.

The gene calls are TRBV13 and TRBJ2-4, with TRBD2 identical over 8 bases. The CDR3 sequence is 17 residues long. The V gene end was trimmed by 5 bases and the J gene end by 4 bases; junction bases not matched to a gene: 13. Germline-derived CDR1 and CDR2 are PRHDT and FYEKMQ (reference sequence). The CDR3 DNA sequence: TGTGCCAGCAGCCAGACCTCTAGGGGACTAGGGAAAAACATTCAGTACTTC. Translating gives CASSQTSRGLGKNIQYF.

This chain links TRBV28 with TRBJ2-2; 9 bases agree with TRBD2. This CDR3 spans 16 amino acids. V dropped 6 bases and J dropped 4; count of bases not matched to a gene: 9. Germline V gene data show CDR1 as MDHEN and CDR2 as SYDVKM. CDR3 in DNA: TGTGCCAGCAGCTCATCGGCTAGCGGGACCACCGGGGAGCTGTTTTTT. The encoded protein is CASSSSASGTTGELFF.

The chain couples TRBV30 to TRBJ1-2, with D maybe TRBD1 (5 bases). The V gene's germline CDR1 is GTSNPN and CDR2 SVGIG (reference sequence). The ends were cut back, 5 bases at V and 7 bases at J, with 11 bases in the middle. The CDR3 is 11 amino acids. The chain's CDR3 is CAWGAGSGYTF. The CDR3 DNA reads as TGTGCCTGGGGGGCAGGGTCTGGCTACACCTTC.

V and J are TRBV19 and TRBJ1-4; D is undetermined. Trimming shortened V by 6 bases and J by 0 bases, and 8 bases separated the two germline ends. The germline V gene encodes CDR1 LNHDA and CDR2 SQIVND (reference sequence). This CDR3 has 14 amino acids. This chain's CDR3 is CASSERATNEKLFF. As DNA, the CDR3 is TGTGCCAGTAGCGAGAGGGCAACTAATGAAAAACTGTTTTTT. Drawing the rest from reference TRBV19 and TRBJ1-4, the complete variable domain is DGGITQSPKYLFRKEGQNVTLSCEQNLNHDAMYWYRQDPGQGLRLIYYSQIVNDFQKGDIAEGYSVSREKKESFPLTVTSAQKNPTAFYLCASSERATNEKLFFGSGTQLSVL.

DNA of the CDR3: TGCGCCAGCAGCCAAGACGCTTGGGCGCCCTACAATGAGCAGTTCTTC. This translates into CASSQDAWAPYNEQFF. The chain is built from TRBV4-3 and TRBJ2-1, with D uncertain. Trimming removed 0 bases from V and 2 bases from J, with 11 bases in between. Looked up from germline, CDR1 is LGHNA and CDR2 is YSLEER. The CDR3 is 16 amino acids.

CDR3 region: CASSPRRLAGESGTQYF. DNA of the CDR3: TGCGCCAGCAGCCCCCGCAGGCTAGCGGGAGAATCGGGTACGCAGTATTTT. The chain employs TRBV4-1 and TRBJ2-3; 10 nucleotides agree with TRBD2. The CDR3 has 17 amino acids. CDR1 is MGHRA and CDR2 is YSYEKL in the germline V gene. Germline trimming cut 4 bases from V and 8 bases from J; bases unmatched to any gene: 15.

The V gene is TRBV2, the J gene TRBJ1-5; D unclear. V was cut by 4 bases and J by 0 bases, with 13 bases left in between. The CDR3 runs to 16 residues. Germline values: CDR1 SNHLY, CDR2 FYNNEI. The CDR3: CASSAGWLYSNQPQHF. The CDR3 region has the DNA TGTGCCAGCAGTGCGGGGTGGCTGTATAGCAATCAGCCCCAGCATTTT.

This clone was picked up a small number of times. In DNA form, the CDR3 reads TGTGCCAGTAGTATCACAGGGGGGTATGGCTACACCTTC. This translates into CASSITGGYGYTF. The chain combines TRBV19 with TRBJ1-2; 8 nucleotides align to TRBD1. The CDR3 is 13 residues long. Germline V gene data show CDR1 as LNHDA and CDR2 as SQIVND (reference sequence). V dropped 3 bases and J dropped 5; count of bases not matched to a gene: 2.

The V gene is TRBV19, the J gene TRBJ1-5, with TRBD1 identical over 9 bases. The CDR3 spans 14 residues. Germline loops: CDR1 LNHDA, CDR2 SQIVND (reference sequence). After removal of 0 bases from V and 7 bases from J, the junction contained 1 base not matched to a gene. DNA of the CDR3: TGTGCCAGTAGTATAGAGACAGGGGGACAGCCCCAGCATTTT. Amino acid sequence: CASSIETGGQPQHF.